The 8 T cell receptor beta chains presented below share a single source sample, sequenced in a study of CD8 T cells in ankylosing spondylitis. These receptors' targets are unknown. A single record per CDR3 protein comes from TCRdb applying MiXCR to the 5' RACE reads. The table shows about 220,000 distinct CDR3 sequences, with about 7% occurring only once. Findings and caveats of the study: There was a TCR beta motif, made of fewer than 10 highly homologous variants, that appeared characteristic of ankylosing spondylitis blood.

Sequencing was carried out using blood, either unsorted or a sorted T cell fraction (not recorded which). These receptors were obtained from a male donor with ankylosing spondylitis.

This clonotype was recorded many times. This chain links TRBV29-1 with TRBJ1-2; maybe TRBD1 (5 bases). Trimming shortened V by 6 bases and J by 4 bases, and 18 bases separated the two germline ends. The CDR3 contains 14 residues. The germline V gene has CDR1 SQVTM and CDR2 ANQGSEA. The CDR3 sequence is CSVSQGTSIYGYTF. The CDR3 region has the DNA TGCAGCGTCTCCCAAGGGACTTCCATCTATGGCTACACCTTC.

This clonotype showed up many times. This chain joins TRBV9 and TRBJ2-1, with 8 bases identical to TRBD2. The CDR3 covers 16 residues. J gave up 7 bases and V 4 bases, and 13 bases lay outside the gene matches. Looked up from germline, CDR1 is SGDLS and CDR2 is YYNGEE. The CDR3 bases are TGTGCCAGCAGCCTAGAGGGCCGGGGGGGAGAAAATGAGCAGTTCTTC. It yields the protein CASSLEGRGGENEQFF.

CDR3 amino acids: CATSRVISRQNEQYF. The CDR3 nucleotides are TGTGCCACCAGCAGAGTAATCTCGAGACAGAACGAGCAGTACTTC. The chain links TRBV15 to TRBJ2-7; D is perhaps TRBD1 (5 bases). The germline V and J ends were trimmed by 1 base and 5 bases, with 15 bases remaining between them. Germline CDR1 reads LNHNV; CDR2 reads YYDKDF (reference sequence). The CDR3 spans 15 residues.

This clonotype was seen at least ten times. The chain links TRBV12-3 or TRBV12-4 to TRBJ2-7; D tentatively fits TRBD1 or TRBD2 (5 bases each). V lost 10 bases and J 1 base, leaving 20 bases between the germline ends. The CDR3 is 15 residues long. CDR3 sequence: CATTPPRGPSYEQYF. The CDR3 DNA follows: TGTGCCACCACCCCCCCGAGGGGTCCTTCCTACGAGCAGTACTTC.

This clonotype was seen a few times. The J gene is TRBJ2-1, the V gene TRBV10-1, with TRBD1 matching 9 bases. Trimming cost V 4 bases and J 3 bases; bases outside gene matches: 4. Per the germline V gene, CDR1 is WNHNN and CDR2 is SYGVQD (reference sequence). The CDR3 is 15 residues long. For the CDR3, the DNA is TGCGCCAGCAGTGCTGGACAGGGGATCTACAATGAGCAGTTCTTC. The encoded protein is CASSAGQGIYNEQFF.

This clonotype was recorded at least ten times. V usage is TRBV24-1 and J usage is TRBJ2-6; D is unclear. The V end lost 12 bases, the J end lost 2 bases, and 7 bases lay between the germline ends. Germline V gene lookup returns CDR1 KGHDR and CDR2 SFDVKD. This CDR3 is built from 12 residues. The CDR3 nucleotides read TGTGCCGTCAGTCCTGGGGCCAACGTCCTGACTTTC. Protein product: CAVSPGANVLTF.

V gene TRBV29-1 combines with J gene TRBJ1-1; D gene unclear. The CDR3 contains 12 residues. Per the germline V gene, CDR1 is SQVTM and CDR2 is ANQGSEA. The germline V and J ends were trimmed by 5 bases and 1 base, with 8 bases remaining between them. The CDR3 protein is CSVFRENTEAFF. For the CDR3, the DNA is TGCAGCGTTTTCAGAGAGAACACTGAAGCTTTCTTT. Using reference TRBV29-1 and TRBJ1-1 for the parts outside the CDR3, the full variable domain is SAVISQKPSRDICQRGTSLTIQCQVDSQVTMMFWYRQQPGQSLTLIATANQGSEATYESGFVIDKFPISRPNLTFSTLTVSNMSPEDSSIYLCSVFRENTEAFFGQGTRLTVV.

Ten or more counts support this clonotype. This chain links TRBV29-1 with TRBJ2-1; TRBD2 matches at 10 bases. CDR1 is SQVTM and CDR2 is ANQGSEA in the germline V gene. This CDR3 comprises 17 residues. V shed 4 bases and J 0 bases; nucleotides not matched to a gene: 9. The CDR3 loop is CSVVGLAKPYSYNEQFF. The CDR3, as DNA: TGCAGCGTTGTGGGACTAGCGAAACCTTACTCCTACAATGAGCAGTTCTTC.